Listed here are 12 T cell receptor beta chains from one sample, sequenced in a study of OX40 agonist ivuxolimab in advanced cancers. Repertoires were generated with immunoSEQ multiplex PCR, while TCRdb's copy carries only in-frame clones and drops some. Of around 50,000 clones in the sample, approximately 90% were seen once. The sequencing here drew on CD4+ or CD8+ T cells sorted from blood, taken in a trial of the OX40 agonist ivuxolimab. The receptors derive from an adult with an advanced solid tumor such as melanoma, head and neck, liver or kidney cancer.

J is TRBJ1-5 and V is TRBV28; TRBD1 matches 8 bases. There are 16 residues in the CDR3. The germline V gene encodes CDR1 MDHEN and CDR2 SYDVKM. V lost 0 bases, J lost 5 bases, and 6 bases stayed unmatched. The CDR3 spells CASSLWQGASDQPQHF. The DNA of the CDR3 is TGTGCCAGCAGTTTATGGCAGGGGGCAAGTGATCAGCCCCAGCATTTT.

The chain links TRBV5-6 to TRBJ2-7, with TRBD2 as a possible D gene (6 bases). The CDR3 is 13 amino acids. Per the germline V gene, CDR1 is SGHDT and CDR2 is YYEEEE. With 4 bases removed from V and 2 bases from J, the gap between germline ends came to 10 bases. Here the CDR3 reads CASSLGLPYEQYF. For the CDR3, the DNA is TGTGCCAGCAGCCTGGGACTTCCCTACGAGCAGTACTTC.

The V gene is TRBV10-1, the J gene TRBJ2-1; D is undetermined. V was pared by 4 bases and J by 9 bases, with 16 bases between. Germline V gives CDR1 WNHNN, CDR2 SYGVQD (reference sequence). The CDR3 length is 14 residues. The chain's CDR3 is CASSGARTGVEQFF. The DNA for the CDR3 is TGCGCCAGCAGTGGGGCCCGCACTGGGGTTGAGCAGTTCTTC.

The V gene is TRBV10-3, the J gene TRBJ2-5; 10 nucleotides match TRBD1. The CDR3 length is 13 residues. With V trimmed by 8 bases and J by 3 bases, 3 bases remained unmatched. CDR1 is ENHRY and CDR2 is SYGVKD in the germline V gene. The CDR3 DNA reads as TGTGCCATCGCTGGGACAGGGGAAGAGACCCAGTACTTC. The encoded protein is CAIAGTGEETQYF.

The V and J genes are TRBV6-1 and TRBJ1-1; 12 bases line up with TRBD1. With V trimmed by 4 bases and J by 9 bases, 3 bases remained unmatched. The CDR3 contains 13 residues. CDR1 and CDR2 (germline): MNHNS, SASEGT. This chain's CDR3 is CASSAGTGGQAFF. The DNA of the CDR3 is TGTGCCAGCAGTGCCGGGACAGGGGGCCAAGCTTTCTTT.

The chain recombines TRBV5-1 with TRBJ1-1, with a tentative D call TRBD1 (5 bases). There are 16 residues in the CDR3. The germline V gene has CDR1 SGHRS and CDR2 YFSETQ. Trimming removed 0 bases at V and 1 base at J, with 13 bases between. The CDR3 loop is CASSLGAAGRNTEAFF. CDR3 bases: TGCGCCAGCAGCTTGGGGGCCGCAGGGAGGAACACTGAAGCTTTCTTT.

The chain is built from TRBV2 and TRBJ1-1, with unresolved D. Trimming took off 6 bases at V and 2 bases at J, with 7 bases between the two ends. The CDR3 covers 12 residues. Per germline, CDR1 SNHLY and CDR2 FYNNEI. The CDR3 loop is CASRVSNTEAFF. In DNA form, the CDR3 reads TGTGCCAGCAGGGTAAGCAACACTGAAGCTTTCTTT.

This clone has just one count. The chain carries TRBV30 and TRBJ2-2, with 9 bases fitting TRBD2. V lost 0 bases, J lost 6 bases, and 5 bases stayed unmatched. This CDR3 spans 15 amino acids. Looked up from germline, CDR1 is GTSNPN and CDR2 is SVGIG (reference sequence). The CDR3 nucleotides read TGTGCCTGGAGTGTACTAGCGGGTAATGCCGGGGAGCTGTTTTTT. As protein: CAWSVLAGNAGELFF.

The chain uses TRBV28 and TRBJ2-1, with D maybe TRBD2 (5 bases). Trimming stripped 3 bases from V and 3 bases from J, with 12 bases between. CDR3 length: 15 residues. Germline CDR1 reads MDHEN; CDR2 reads SYDVKM. Written as DNA, the CDR3 is TGTGCCAGCAGTTTTAACGGCGCGGGCTACAATGAGCAGTTCTTC. Translated, it gives CASSFNGAGYNEQFF. The whole variable domain, remainder taken from reference TRBV28 and TRBJ2-1, is DVKVTQSSRYLVKRTGEKVFLECVQDMDHENMFWYRQDPGLGLRLIYFSYDVKMKEKGDIPEGYSVSREKKERFSLILESASTNQTSMYLCASSFNGAGYNEQFFGPGTRLTVL.

This chain links TRBV30 with TRBJ1-5, with TRBD1 matching 8 bases. This CDR3 contains 17 residues. With V trimmed by 1 base and J by 1 base, 9 bases remained unmatched. Germline CDR1 and CDR2: GTSNPN and SVGIG (reference sequence). The CDR3 DNA sequence: TGTGCCTGGAGTGGGGACAGGTTGAGCACGAGCAATCAGCCCCAGCATTTT. Amino acids: CAWSGDRLSTSNQPQHF. The variable domain in full, completed from reference TRBV30 and TRBJ1-5, reads SQTIHQWPATLVQPVGSPLSLECTVEGTSNPNLYWYRQAAGRGLQLLFYSVGIGQISSEVPQNLSASRPQDRQFILSSKKLLLSDSGFYLCAWSGDRLSTSNQPQHFGDGTRLSIL.

V gene TRBV5-1 combines with J gene TRBJ2-1; 9 nucleotides match TRBD2. Germline loops: CDR1 SGHRS, CDR2 YFSETQ. V trimming: 2 bases; J trimming: 7 bases; junction bases outside the gene matches: 7. The CDR3 runs to 15 residues. DNA for the CDR3: TGCGCCAGCAGCTTCCTCCGGCTAGCGGGGAATGAGCAGTTCTTC. Residues: CASSFLRLAGNEQFF.

V gene TRBV5-1 combines with J gene TRBJ2-1; 8 bases line up with TRBD1. V lost 2 bases, J lost 7 bases, and 8 bases stayed unmatched. This CDR3 comprises 15 residues. Germline CDR1 and CDR2: SGHRS and YFSETQ. The CDR3 coding sequence is TGCGCCAGCAGCTTCATCCCGGACAGGGATAATGAGCAGTTCTTC. This codes for CASSFIPDRDNEQFF.